This entry concerns a single TCR beta chain. This entry comes from a study of blood T cell repertoires in COVID-19. Study-wide context: The study drew acute and convalescent COVID-19 samples from the United States, Italy and Spain. PBMCs, B-cell-depleted T cells, or T cells provided the cDNA or gDNA that made up the material.

J gave up 4 bases and V 5 bases, and 10 bases lay outside the gene matches. The CDR3 contains 16 residues. Germline CDR1 and CDR2: SGHVS and FQNEAQ. Authors' processing steps: Reference gene primers were amplified, and this amplification served to estimate nucleated cell counts. The data were produced by immunoSEQ multiplex PCR, yet TCRdb's version contains in-frame clones alone and is incomplete. V and J calls and clone size are those listed in that table; D and trimming were worked out from the DNA. The table lists more than 20,000 clones, 75% to 90% of them singletons. The sequencing input was peripheral blood. This clonotype originated in a human donor in a cohort sampled during active COVID-19. The genes are TRBV7-8 and TRBJ1-3; 8 bases fit TRBD1. The CDR3 is CASSQGARDRGNTIYF. In DNA, the CDR3 is TGTGCCAGCAGCCAAGGCGCCCGGGACAGGGGAAACACCATATATTTT.